The rows below give T cell receptor beta chains drawn from one sample of a study of blood T cell repertoires in COVID-19. Measured with immunoSEQ multiplex PCR; TCRdb has only the in-frame clones, and not every one. The profile shows 300,000 to 450,000 clones, less than 90% of them singletons. The sample comprised PBMCs or T cells enriched from blood (not recorded which). The source is a woman in her 30s who had recovered from COVID-19. Each CDR3 is given with its conserved first and last residue. The D gene is left open where the match is weak. Clone size, where shown, is once, few, many, or a class for clones that have expanded.

J	V	D	size	length	CDR3	DNA
TRBJ1-6	TRBV28	.	.	12	CASRAGNSPLHF	TGTGCCAGCAGGGCGGGAAATTCACCCCTCCACTTT
TRBJ1-6	TRBV11-2	.	once	15	CASSLGRSYNSPLHF	TGTGCCAGCAGCTTGGGGAGGTCCTATAATTCACCCCTCCACTTT
TRBJ2-7	TRBV27	TRBD1	.	15	CASSQGTGYIYEQYF	TGTGCCAGCAGCCAAGGGACAGGGTATATCTACGAGCAGTACTTC
TRBJ1-6	TRBV28	.	few	14	CASSLGQVGSPLHF	TGTGCCAGCAGTTTAGGGCAGGTTGGCTCACCCCTCCACTTT
TRBJ2-2	TRBV2	TRBD2	.	15	CASRTSGGVTGELFF	TGTGCCAGCCGGACTAGCGGGGGGGTTACCGGGGAGCTGTTTTTT
TRBJ1-1	TRBV4-1	.	.	14	CASSQRSGDTEAFF	TGCGCCAGCAGCCAACGCTCGGGGGACACTGAAGCTTTCTTT
TRBJ2-3	TRBV2	TRBD2	.	14	CATGLAGQRDTQYF	TGTGCCACCGGACTAGCGGGGCAAAGAGATACGCAGTATTTT
TRBJ1-5	TRBV6-5	.	.	15	CASSYSPRVGQPQHF	TGTGCCAGCAGTTACTCTCCCAGGGTTGGGCAGCCCCAGCATTTT
TRBJ1-2	TRBV5-8	.	.	15	CASSFKQGMDYGYTF	TGTGCCAGCAGTTTTAAACAGGGCATGGACTATGGCTACACCTTC
TRBJ1-3	TRBV9	.	.	15	CASSNRGKEGNTIYF	TGTGCCAGCAGCAACCGGGGGAAAGAGGGAAACACCATATATTTT
TRBJ2-5	TRBV11-3	TRBD1	.	13	CASSVTGEETQYF	TGTGCCAGCAGCGTGACAGGGGAAGAGACCCAGTACTTC
TRBJ1-2	TRBV9	.	.	16	CASSGLSVGFGEGYTF	TGTGCCAGCAGCGGACTATCGGTGGGGTTCGGGGAAGGCTACACCTTC
TRBJ2-4	TRBV5-6	.	once	15	CASSRRRGGGNIQYF	TGTGCCAGCAGCCGGCGGCGTGGCGGCGGAAACATTCAGTACTTC
TRBJ1-1	TRBV7-2	.	once	14	CASSPRQLNTEAFF	TGTGCCAGCAGCCCCCGACAGTTGAACACTGAAGCTTTCTTT
TRBJ1-5	TRBV30	.	.	13	CAWREQDDQPQHF	TGTGCCTGGAGGGAACAGGATGATCAGCCCCAGCATTTT
TRBJ2-1	TRBV7-9	.	.	14	CASSLDGRGTGGFF	TGTGCCAGCAGCCTCGACGGTCGGGGGACTGGCGGGTTCTTC
TRBJ1-2	TRBV28	.	few	15	CASSLKVPSGYGYTF	TGTGCCAGCAGTTTAAAGGTTCCCTCGGGGTATGGCTACACCTTC
TRBJ2-1	TRBV7-2	TRBD2	.	16	CASSPVAGTSYNEQFF	TGTGCCAGCAGCCCCGTAGCGGGGACCTCCTACAATGAGCAGTTCTTC
TRBJ2-7	TRBV6-5	TRBD1	.	14	CASSVGQGPYEQYF	TGTGCCAGCAGCGTGGGACAGGGGCCCTACGAGCAGTACTTC
TRBJ1-4	TRBV28	.	.	14	CASRLAGASEKLFF	TGTGCCAGCAGGTTAGCAGGGGCGAGTGAAAAACTGTTTTTT
TRBJ1-1	TRBV4-1	TRBD1	.	14	CASSQYRGENEAFF	TGCGCCAGCAGCCAATACAGGGGGGAAAATGAAGCTTTCTTT
TRBJ2-7	TRBV5-4	.	.	14	CASSFGGSHYEQYF	TGTGCCAGCAGTTTTGGAGGATCTCACTACGAGCAGTACTTC
TRBJ1-6	TRBV27	.	.	15	CASSSGGGLTSPLHF	TGTGCCAGCAGTTCGGGGGGAGGTTTAACTTCACCCCTCCACTTT
TRBJ1-1	TRBV9	.	.	14	CASSPLTENTEAFF	TGTGCCAGCAGCCCCCTGACAGAAAACACTGAAGCTTTCTTT
TRBJ2-5	TRBV9	.	.	12	CASSRGQETQYF	TGTGCCAGCAGCCGCGGACAAGAGACCCAGTACTTC
TRBJ2-5	TRBV4-1	.	.	16	CASSQDGTGVQETQYF	TGCGCCAGCAGCCAAGATGGGACGGGGGTACAAGAGACCCAGTACTTC
TRBJ1-1	TRBV3-1/TRBV3-2	.	few	11	CASSQDGEAFF	TGTGCCAGCAGCCAAGACGGTGAAGCTTTCTTT
TRBJ1-6	TRBV27	TRBD1	once	21	CASSLNYPGQGNRGFNSPLHF	TGTGCCAGCAGCCTAAACTACCCGGGACAGGGCAATCGGGGCTTTAATTCACCCCTCCACTTT
TRBJ1-3	TRBV19	TRBD1	.	17	CASSIDRGQGSGNTIYF	TGTGCCAGTAGTATAGATCGGGGACAGGGGTCTGGAAACACCATATATTTT
TRBJ1-1	TRBV7-9	.	.	12	CASSPDSAEAFF	TGTGCCAGCAGCCCCGACAGCGCTGAAGCTTTCTTT
TRBJ1-2	TRBV19	.	.	14	CASQIPRPGYGYTF	TGTGCCAGCCAAATCCCCCGGCCGGGTTATGGCTACACCTTC
TRBJ1-3	TRBV28	.	.	15	CASQSGASSGNTIYF	TGTGCCAGCCAGTCGGGAGCGAGCTCTGGAAACACCATATATTTT
TRBJ2-2	TRBV5-1	.	.	15	CASTLQPTGTGELFF	TGCGCCAGCACCCTCCAACCCACGGGCACCGGGGAGCTGTTTTTT
TRBJ2-2	TRBV7-6	TRBD2	.	18	CASSLVGAGGRSTGELFF	TGTGCCAGCAGCTTAGTAGGAGCGGGGGGGCGGAGCACCGGGGAGCTGTTTTTT
TRBJ1-2	TRBV7-6	TRBD1	.	15	CASSLTGQGPYGYTF	TGTGCCAGCAGCTTAACCGGACAGGGACCCTATGGCTACACCTTC
TRBJ2-7	TRBV19	.	.	14	CASRVTGTTYEQYF	TGTGCCAGTAGAGTCACAGGGACCACCTACGAGCAGTACTTC
TRBJ2-1	TRBV18	.	.	14	CASSPSLRRGEQFF	TGTGCCAGCTCTCCCTCCCTCCGCCGGGGGGAGCAGTTCTTC
TRBJ2-1	TRBV7-9	TRBD2	.	13	CASSRGGAGEQFF	TGTGCCAGCAGCCGCGGGGGGGCCGGTGAGCAGTTCTTC
TRBJ2-5	TRBV19	TRBD1	.	16	CASSMNGQQGEETQYF	TGTGCCAGTAGTATGAATGGCCAACAGGGGGAAGAGACCCAGTACTTC
TRBJ2-7	TRBV29-1	.	.	12	CSVGRVYDEQYF	TGCAGCGTTGGCAGGGTCTACGACGAGCAGTACTTC
TRBJ1-1	TRBV29-1	TRBD1	.	13	CSVLGTGGEKAFF	TGCAGCGTCCTTGGGACAGGGGGTGAGAAAGCTTTCTTT
TRBJ1-1	TRBV7-2	TRBD1	.	16	CASSQRPGQGVTEAFF	TGTGCCAGCAGCCAACGTCCGGGACAGGGGGTGACTGAAGCTTTCTTT
TRBJ1-5	TRBV30	.	.	14	CAWRRGNSNQPQHF	TGTGCCTGGCGACGGGGAAATAGCAATCAGCCCCAGCATTTT
TRBJ1-1	TRBV12-3/TRBV12-4	.	.	12	CASSSGRNEAFF	TGTGCCAGCAGCTCGGGTAGGAATGAAGCTTTCTTT
TRBJ1-2	TRBV28	.	.	14	CASSLSSANYGYTF	TGTGCCAGCAGTTTATCATCGGCTAACTATGGCTACACCTTC
TRBJ1-6	TRBV5-5	.	.	16	CASSLAGVAYNSPLHF	TGTGCCAGCAGCTTGGCGGGGGTAGCCTATAATTCACCCCTCCACTTT
TRBJ2-1	TRBV5-1	TRBD2	.	14	CASSLAGEGFEQFF	TGCGCCAGCAGCTTGGCGGGGGAGGGCTTTGAGCAGTTCTTC
TRBJ1-4	TRBV4-1	TRBD1	.	15	CASSRLGTGGEKLFF	TGCGCCAGCAGCCGCCTCGGGACAGGGGGTGAAAAACTGTTTTTT
TRBJ2-3	TRBV10-2	TRBD2	.	16	CASSDLAGVRTDTQYF	TGCGCCAGCAGTGACCTGGCGGGGGTCCGCACAGATACGCAGTATTTT
TRBJ2-7	TRBV5-4	.	once	14	CASSLSGYSYEQYF	TGTGCCAGCAGCTTGTCAGGTTACTCCTACGAGCAGTACTTC
TRBJ2-1	TRBV7-2	TRBD2	once	17	CASGSRGGSGSYNEQFF	TGTGCCAGCGGCTCTCGGGGGGGGTCCGGGTCCTACAATGAGCAGTTCTTC